These T cell receptor beta chains were read from a single sample in a study of T-cell reconstitution after alpha-beta-depleted transplantation in children. A single record per CDR3 protein comes from TCRdb applying MiXCR to the PCR reads. Among a few hundred thousand distinct CDR3 sequences listed, more than 9% were seen once. The sequences come from peripheral blood, collected 180 days after TCRalphabeta/CD19-depleted stem cell transplant. Every receptor here comes from a male patient aged 2 to 9 who had a stem cell transplant for chronic granulomatous disease, so the T cells may come from the graft donor. Each CDR3 is given with its conserved first and last residue. The order of the fields is V gene, D gene, J gene, CDR3 protein. A D gene is named only where the DNA matches it firmly.

TRBV2	-	TRBJ2-3	CASSERLVHPDTQYF
TRBV29-1	-	TRBJ2-7	CSVVSSRHSSYEQYF
TRBV24-1	TRBD2	TRBJ2-3	CATSEGGGFTDTQYF
TRBV5-1	-	TRBJ2-5	CASSLVGEETQYF
TRBV29-1	TRBD2	TRBJ2-7	CSVEGGLAGAYEQYF
TRBV5-5	TRBD1	TRBJ2-7	CASSQRDRYYEQYF
TRBV12-3/TRBV12-4	TRBD2	TRBJ2-1	CASSPIAGGGRNEQFF
TRBV5-6	TRBD2	TRBJ2-3	CASSLGLAGASTQYF
TRBV20-1	TRBD2	TRBJ2-1	CSFSGSSYNEQFF
TRBV3-1	-	TRBJ2-1	CASSQELFAAGEYNEQFF
TRBV29-1	-	TRBJ1-5	CSVSWGTNQPQHF
TRBV5-1	TRBD2	TRBJ2-7	CASGFSSGSSYEQYF